Following are 27 T cell receptor beta chains from one sample sequenced in a study of blood T cell repertoires in COVID-19. Some clones are missing from TCRdb's copy, which holds only in-frame ones; the method was immunoSEQ multiplex PCR. The sample consists of some 670,000 clones, 75% to 90% of them appearing once. Material for sequencing was peripheral blood. These receptors were taken from a woman under 30 with acute or convalescent COVID-19.

V gene TRBV28 combines with J gene TRBJ1-5; TRBD1 matches 9 bases. The trim removed 5 bases at V and 6 bases at J, leaving 8 bases unmatched. The CDR3 length is 15 residues. The germline V gene encodes CDR1 MDHEN and CDR2 SYDVKM. The CDR3 sequence is CASSTGQGMGQPQHF. CDR3 DNA: TGTGCCAGCAGTACGGGACAGGGTATGGGTCAGCCCCAGCATTTT.

The chain carries TRBV5-1 and TRBJ1-6; 11 bases line up with TRBD1. With V trimmed by 1 base and J by 4 bases, 4 bases remained unmatched. CDR1 is SGHRS and CDR2 is YFSETQ in the germline V gene. This CDR3 contains 17 residues. The CDR3 loop reads CASSLPGTGGYNSPLHF. The CDR3 DNA reads TGCGCCAGCAGCTTGCCCGGGACAGGGGGGTATAATTCACCCCTCCACTTT.

The CDR3 loop is CAWSTEGPQHF. CDR3 in DNA: TGTGCCTGGAGTACCGAGGGACCCCAGCATTTT. The V call is TRBV30, the J call TRBJ1-5; no clear D. CDR1 is GTSNPN and CDR2 is SVGIG in the germline V gene (reference sequence). Trimming took off 2 bases at V and 10 bases at J, with 9 bases between the two ends. CDR3 length: 11 residues.

This chain uses TRBV12-3 or TRBV12-4 with TRBJ1-2; 12 bases are shared with TRBD1. V shed 9 bases, J shed 7 bases, and the junction held 3 bases outside the gene matches. The CDR3 loop spans 12 amino acids. The CDR3 DNA reads as TGTGCCAGTCGGGACAGGGGGCTTGGCTACACCTTC. This encodes CASRDRGLGYTF.

This chain connects TRBV27 to TRBJ2-4; TRBD2 matches at 7 bases. Germline CDR1 is MNHEY and CDR2 is SMNVEV (reference sequence). The CDR3 is 19 amino acids. V trimming: 0 bases; J trimming: 0 bases; junction bases outside the gene matches: 11. The CDR3 DNA is TGTGCCAGCAGTTTATCCGGCGGGAGACCTTTTTTAGCCAAAAACATTCAGTACTTC. Protein product: CASSLSGGRPFLAKNIQYF.

This chain uses TRBV9 with TRBJ1-2, with 11 bases matching TRBD1. The length of the CDR3 is 17 residues. V lost 0 bases and J lost 7; bases outside the gene matches: 11. From germline, CDR1 is SGDLS and CDR2 YYNGEE. As DNA, the CDR3 is TGTGCCAGCAGCGTAGGTCCCCGGGACAGGGGGGCCGGTGGCTACACCTTC. It specifies CASSVGPRDRGAGGYTF.

The chain has TRBV5-1 and TRBJ2-7; TRBD2 matches 7 bases. Germline V gene sequence: CDR1 SGHRS, CDR2 YFSETQ. After removal of 3 bases from V and 6 bases from J, the junction contained 3 bases not matched to a gene. The CDR3 has 12 residues. The CDR3 DNA is TGCGCCAGCAGCTGGGGGGGTGTCGAGCAGTACTTC. Translating it yields CASSWGGVEQYF.

The chain employs TRBV5-6 and TRBJ2-3, with D perhaps matching TRBD1 (5 bases). V lost 4 bases, J lost 2 bases, and 17 bases lay in between. Looked up from germline, CDR1 is SGHDT and CDR2 is YYEEEE. The CDR3 has 16 residues. CDR3 amino acids: CASSLTTDPYTDTQYF. The CDR3 DNA sequence: TGTGCCAGCAGCCTAACGACAGACCCCTACACAGATACGCAGTATTTT.

The gene calls are TRBV3-1 (or the pseudogene TRBV3-2) and TRBJ1-2; D is uncertain. Germline V CDR1 and CDR2: LGHDT, YNNKEL (reference sequence). The V end was cut by 0 bases, the J end by 8 bases, with 7 bases between. The CDR3 contains 12 residues. DNA of the CDR3: TGTGCCAGCAGCCAAGACGGGTTCGGCTACACCTTC. It translates to CASSQDGFGYTF.

This clone was seen just once. One base away lies a much larger clone, so this may be a sequencing read error. This chain joins TRBV5-4 and TRBJ1-2, with D maybe TRBD1 (6 bases). This CDR3 spans 13 amino acids. In germline, CDR1 is SGHNT, CDR2 YYREEE (reference sequence). V was clipped by 4 bases and J by 1 base, with 8 bases between them. The CDR3 sequence: CASSMDSNYGYTF. Written as DNA, the CDR3 is TGTGCCAGCAGCATGGACAGTAACTATGGCTACACCTTC.

The chain has TRBV6-5 and TRBJ2-1; D perhaps matches TRBD2 (7 bases). The V end lost 0 bases, the J end lost 4 bases, and 10 bases lay between the germline ends. Germline CDR1 MNHEY, CDR2 SVGAGI. This CDR3 spans 15 amino acids. As DNA, the CDR3 is TGTGCCAGCAGTTACTCGCGGGGGCTTTACAATGAGCAGTTCTTC. Translated, it gives CASSYSRGLYNEQFF.

This clone has more than one count but fewer than ten. CDR3 nucleotides: TGTGCCAGCAGTGATGGTGGGGCAGAAGCTTTCTTT. Amino acid sequence: CASSDGGAEAFF. V gene TRBV6-4 combines with J gene TRBJ1-1; a possible D gene is TRBD1 (5 bases). The CDR3 extends over 12 amino acids. The germline V gene encodes CDR1 MRHNA and CDR2 SNTAGT. Trimming cost V 3 bases and J 8 bases, with 10 bases left between them.

This chain connects TRBV5-1 to TRBJ1-1, with TRBD1 matching over 7 bases. This CDR3 contains 18 residues. With 1 base clipped from V and 1 base from J, the junction kept 13 bases outside the gene matches. CDR1 and CDR2 (germline): SGHRS, YFSETQ. CDR3 residues: CASSLTKPWDSSNTEAFF. The CDR3 coding sequence is TGCGCCAGCAGCTTGACGAAACCCTGGGACAGCTCGAACACTGAAGCTTTCTTT.

This chain joins TRBV6-5 and TRBJ2-3; D ambiguous. The V gene lost 9 bases and the J gene lost 3 bases, with 13 bases spanning the gap. This CDR3 has 13 amino acids. CDR1 is MNHEY and CDR2 is SVGAGI in the germline V gene. CDR3 loop: CASKNGGTDTQYF. The CDR3, as DNA: TGTGCCAGTAAAAACGGCGGAACAGATACGCAGTATTTT.

The chain links TRBV19 to TRBJ2-2; possibly TRBD1 for D (5 bases). Per germline, CDR1 LNHDA and CDR2 SQIVND (reference sequence). V lost 6 bases and J lost 3, with 11 bases in between. The CDR3 length is 14 residues. The CDR3 loop is CASRRTRDTGELFF. Written as DNA, the CDR3 is TGTGCCAGTAGACGCACCAGGGACACCGGGGAGCTGTTTTTT.

V and J are TRBV9 and TRBJ2-7; 9 nucleotides line up with TRBD2. V trimming: 3 bases; J trimming: 4 bases; junction bases outside the gene matches: 14. This CDR3 is built from 17 residues. Looked up from germline, CDR1 is SGDLS and CDR2 is YYNGEE. CDR3 nucleotides: TGTGCCAGCAGCGAGGGCGGGGGGGCCTCCACAACATACGAGCAGTACTTC. Protein product: CASSEGGGASTTYEQYF.

This chain joins TRBV29-1 and TRBJ2-7, with D perhaps TRBD2 (5 bases). Germline CDR1 reads SQVTM; CDR2 reads ANQGSEA. V lost 1 base and J lost 7, with 17 bases in between. The CDR3 has 14 residues. CDR3 loop: CSVEAGSSPLEQYF. In DNA form, the CDR3 reads TGCAGCGTTGAAGCGGGAAGCTCTCCTCTTGAGCAGTACTTC.

This sequence joins TRBV7-8 and TRBJ1-6; 8 nucleotides line up with TRBD1. This CDR3 comprises 15 residues. Unmatched junction bases numbered 12, after V lost 8 bases and J lost 9 bases. Germline V lookup: CDR1 SGHVS, CDR2 FQNEAQ. The CDR3 here is CASGTTGGLVSPLHF. For the CDR3, the DNA is TGTGCCAGCGGCACAACAGGGGGTCTAGTTTCACCCCTCCACTTT.

J is TRBJ1-6 and V is TRBV2; D gene uncertain. There are 15 residues in the CDR3. V was cut by 3 bases and J by 6 bases, with 12 bases left in between. CDR1 and CDR2 (germline): SNHLY, FYNNEI. The CDR3 here is CASSELPRVNSPLHF. In DNA form, the CDR3 reads TGTGCCAGCAGTGAGCTCCCGAGGGTTAATTCACCCCTCCACTTT.

The chain links TRBV7-8 to TRBJ2-1; 8 bases align to TRBD1. The V gene end was trimmed by 0 bases and the J gene end by 4 bases; junction bases not matched to a gene: 5. The germline V gene encodes CDR1 SGHVS and CDR2 FQNEAQ. The CDR3 is made up of 16 amino acids. The CDR3, as DNA: TGTGCCAGCAGCTTAGCCCAGGGGGCATTTTACAATGAGCAGTTCTTC. It codes for CASSLAQGAFYNEQFF. The complete variable domain, with remaining parts taken from reference TRBV7-8 and TRBJ2-1, reads GAGVSQSPRYKVAKRGQDVALRCDPISGHVSLFWYQQALGQGPEFLTYFQNEAQLDKSGLPSDRFFAERPEGSVSTLKIQRTQQEDSAVYLCASSLAQGAFYNEQFFGPGTRLTVL.

The chain links TRBV9 to TRBJ1-4, with 10 nucleotides matching TRBD1. The V gene's germline CDR1 is SGDLS and CDR2 YYNGEE. Unmatched junction bases numbered 8, after V lost 4 bases and J lost 8 bases. This CDR3 region has 15 residues. For the CDR3, the DNA is TGTGCCAGCAGCCCGGGGGACAGGGGCGGGGAAAAACTGTTTTTT. Translation: CASSPGDRGGEKLFF.

The rearrangement joins TRBV5-6 to TRBJ2-1; 8 bases are a match to TRBD1. Germline CDR1 and CDR2: SGHDT and YYEEEE. The V gene end was trimmed by 0 bases and the J gene end by 3 bases; junction bases not matched to a gene: 5. This CDR3 has 16 residues. CDR3 DNA: TGTGCCAGCAGCTTGGGCTGGACAGGGTACTACAATGAGCAGTTCTTC. Its translation: CASSLGWTGYYNEQFF.

This clone was seen only once. The chain couples TRBV27 to TRBJ2-5; 9 bases map to TRBD1. Germline V gene lookup returns CDR1 MNHEY and CDR2 SMNVEV (reference sequence). Losses at the gene ends were 1 base for V and 4 bases for J; bases not matched to a gene: 4. CDR3 length equals 15 residues. This chain's CDR3 is CASSLYGTGIETQYF. The CDR3 DNA sequence: TGTGCCAGCAGTTTATACGGGACAGGGATAGAGACCCAGTACTTC.

The chain recombines TRBV25-1 with TRBJ1-2, with 9 bases lining up with TRBD1. The ends lost 5 bases at V and 5 bases at J; junction bases unmatched: 9. Germline CDR1 MGHDK, CDR2 SYGVNS. This CDR3 is 15 amino acids long. The CDR3, as DNA: TGTGCCAGCAGTCACGACAGGGGGTACCTATATGGCTACACCTTC. As protein: CASSHDRGYLYGYTF.

The chain couples TRBV4-3 to TRBJ2-2; 8 bases map to TRBD1. V lost 0 bases to trimming and J lost 4 bases; unmatched junction nucleotides: 4. Looked up from germline, CDR1 is LGHNA and CDR2 is YSLEER. This CDR3 spans 16 amino acids. CDR3 sequence: CASSQDRTGFTGELFF. The CDR3 DNA follows: TGCGCCAGCAGCCAAGATCGGACAGGGTTCACCGGGGAGCTGTTTTTT.

The V and J genes are TRBV12-3 or TRBV12-4 and TRBJ2-3, with a weak D call TRBD2 (5 bases). CDR3 size: 12 residues. V lost 9 bases to trimming and J lost 2 bases, with 9 bases between them. The chain's CDR3 is CASNRDTDTQYF. The CDR3, as DNA: TGTGCCAGTAACCGGGACACAGATACGCAGTATTTT.

The chain links TRBV3-1 (or the pseudogene TRBV3-2) to TRBJ1-2; D call uncertain. V shed 0 bases and J shed 8 bases, with 7 bases lying between them. This CDR3 has 12 residues. The germline V gene encodes CDR1 LGHDT and CDR2 YNNKEL (reference sequence). In DNA form, the CDR3 reads TGTGCCAGCAGCCAAGACCCCAGAGGCTACACCTTC. Protein: CASSQDPRGYTF.